This T cell receptor (beta chain) was documented in a study of human T cells and chemical hapten exposure. In the study overall: Patch testing was performed with 0.01% DPC on the upper back, with reading at 6 days.

Time point meaning: patch test 1, 2 weeks after DPC sensitization. Treatment in this sample: therapeutic diphenylcyclopropenone sensitization with weekly scalp DPC. The CDR3 length is 12 residues. The V end lost 5 bases, the J end lost 6 bases, and 7 bases lay between the germline ends. Germline CDR1 and CDR2: SGHVS and FNYEAQ. This clonotype was found a few times. In the library, unique molecular identifiers were attached to individual cDNA molecules. TCRdb re-called the RACE reads with MiXCR, one entry per CDR3 protein. The data hold about 99,000 distinct CDR3 sequences, with 12% observed a single time.

V usage is TRBV7-6 and J usage is TRBJ2-2; D unclear. The specimen was whole blood, collected in connection with sensitization to the hapten diphenylcyclopropenone (DPC). The sequence was obtained from a middle-aged woman with alopecia areata. Some clones in this sample may be carry-over from other donors' samples. The CDR3 sequence: CASSPTPGELFF. The CDR3 DNA is TGTGCCAGCAGCCCGACCCCCGGGGAGCTGTTTTTT.